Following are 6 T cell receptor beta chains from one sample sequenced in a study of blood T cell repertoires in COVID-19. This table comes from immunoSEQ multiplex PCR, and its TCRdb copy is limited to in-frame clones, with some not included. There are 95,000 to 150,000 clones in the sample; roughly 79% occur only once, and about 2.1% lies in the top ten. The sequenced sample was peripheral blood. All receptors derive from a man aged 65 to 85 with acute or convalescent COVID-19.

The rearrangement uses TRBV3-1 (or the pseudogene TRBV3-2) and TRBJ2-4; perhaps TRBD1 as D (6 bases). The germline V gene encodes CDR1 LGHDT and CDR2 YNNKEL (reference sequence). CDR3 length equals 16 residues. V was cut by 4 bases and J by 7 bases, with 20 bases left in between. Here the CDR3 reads CASSPPSATGSNIQYF. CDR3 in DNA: TGTGCCAGCAGCCCACCCTCCGCCACAGGGTCGAACATTCAGTACTTC.

The CDR3 DNA reads as TGTGCCAGCAGCTTAGCCACGGGCAATGAGCAGTTCTTC. Translating it yields CASSLATGNEQFF. This chain joins TRBV7-2 and TRBJ2-1, with D uncertain. This CDR3 spans 13 amino acids. V lost 0 bases to trimming and J lost 6 bases, with 6 bases between them. The germline V gene has CDR1 SGHTA and CDR2 FQGNSA.

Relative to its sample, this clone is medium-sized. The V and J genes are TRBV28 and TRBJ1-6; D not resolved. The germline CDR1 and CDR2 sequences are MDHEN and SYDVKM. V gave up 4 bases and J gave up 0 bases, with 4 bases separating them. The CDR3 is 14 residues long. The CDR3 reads CASSSNSYNSPLHF. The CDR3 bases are TGTGCCAGCAGTTCAAACTCCTATAATTCACCCCTCCACTTT.

The CDR3 reads CASSRGGTGIGYEQYF. The CDR3 bases are TGCGCCAGCAGCCGCGGAGGGACAGGGATCGGTTACGAGCAGTACTTC. This chain joins TRBV5-1 and TRBJ2-7; 9 bases line up with TRBD1. Germline V gives CDR1 SGHRS, CDR2 YFSETQ. This CDR3 region has 16 residues. Unmatched junction bases numbered 12, after V lost 4 bases and J lost 4 bases.

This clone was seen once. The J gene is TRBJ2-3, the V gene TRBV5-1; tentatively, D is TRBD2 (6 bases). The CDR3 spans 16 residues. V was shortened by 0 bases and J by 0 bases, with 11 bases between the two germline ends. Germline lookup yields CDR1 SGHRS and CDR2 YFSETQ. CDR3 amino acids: CASSLEHRGSTDTQYF. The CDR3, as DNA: TGCGCCAGCAGCTTGGAACACCGGGGGAGCACAGATACGCAGTATTTT.

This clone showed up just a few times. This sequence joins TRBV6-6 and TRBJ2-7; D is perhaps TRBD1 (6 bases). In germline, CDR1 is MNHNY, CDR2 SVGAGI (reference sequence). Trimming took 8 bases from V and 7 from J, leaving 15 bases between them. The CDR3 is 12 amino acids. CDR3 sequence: CASAPGVGEQYF. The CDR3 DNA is TGTGCCAGCGCCCCAGGGGTTGGAGAGCAGTACTTC.